This passage covers 17 T cell receptor beta chains from one sample sequenced in a study of beta chain features in type 1 diabetes. Sequenced material consisted of expressed TCRB transcripts (all of the isolated RNA was reverse transcribed). The method was immunoSEQ multiplex PCR; TCRdb's version includes in-frame clones alone and lacks a portion of them. The repertoire holds hundreds of thousands of clones, with around 15% as singletons. What was sequenced was naive CD4+ T cells from blood. Receptors originate from a young man in good health.

The genes are TRBV11-2 and TRBJ1-6; D remains ambiguous. This CDR3 has 15 residues. Germline CDR1 is SGHAT and CDR2 is FQNNGV. Trimming removed 7 bases at V and 9 bases at J, with 19 bases between. The CDR3 DNA is TGTGCCAGCACCCTTTTTCGCGGGTACAGTTCACCCCTCCACTTT. As protein: CASTLFRGYSSPLHF.

The chain carries TRBV2 and TRBJ2-5, with 7 bases fitting TRBD1. This CDR3 comprises 14 residues. Germline V gene sequence: CDR1 SNHLY, CDR2 FYNNEI. V gave up 8 bases and J gave up 2 bases; unmatched junction bases: 8. As DNA, the CDR3 is TGTGCCAGCGGAGGACAGGTACCTCAAGAGACCCAGTACTTC. Translation gives CASGGQVPQETQYF.

There are a few counts of this clone. The chain has TRBV19 and TRBJ2-7; the match to TRBD1 covers 12 bases. With 7 bases clipped from V and 2 bases from J, the junction kept 6 bases outside the gene matches. The CDR3 length is 15 residues. In germline, CDR1 is LNHDA, CDR2 SQIVND (reference sequence). The CDR3 nucleotides are TGTGCCAGTACCAGGGGACAGGGGGCCGCCTACGAGCAGTACTTC. As protein: CASTRGQGAAYEQYF.

The chain uses TRBV21-1 and TRBJ2-5; TRBD1, the D gene given by the table, was not confirmed from the DNA. TRBV21-1 is shown as a pseudogene. This CDR3 is 16 amino acids long. The CDR3 region is CASSTGHSCWFITQYF. CDR3 sequence (DNA): TGTGCCAGCAGCACCGGACACAGTTGTTGGTTTATTACCCAGTACTTC.

The genes are TRBV5-1 and TRBJ2-7; 10 bases line up with TRBD2. This CDR3 has 17 amino acids. V was pared by 0 bases and J by 3 bases, with 9 bases of the junction left unmatched. CDR1 is SGHRS, CDR2 YFSETQ, per germline. The CDR3 is CASSLGAGTSVYYEQYF. CDR3 nucleotide sequence: TGCGCCAGCAGCTTGGGGGCCGGGACTAGCGTTTACTACGAGCAGTACTTC. Drawing the rest from reference TRBV5-1 and TRBJ2-7, the complete variable domain is KAGVTQTPRYLIKTRGQQVTLSCSPISGHRSVSWYQQTPGQGLQFLFEYFSETQRNKGNFPGRFSGRQFSNSRSEMNVSTLELGDSALYLCASSLGAGTSVYYEQYFGPGTRLTVT.

This clone was seen more than once but under ten times. V is TRBV6-5 and J is TRBJ1-2; D might be TRBD1 (5 bases). Germline V lookup: CDR1 MNHEY, CDR2 SVGAGI. The CDR3 spans 15 residues. The V and J ends lost 6 bases and 0 bases respectively, with 14 bases between them. The DNA for the CDR3 is TGTGCCAGCAGCCGGCCGGGACTCCCTAACTATGGCTACACCTTC. Translating gives CASSRPGLPNYGYTF.

This clone occurred once. The V gene is TRBV6-6, the J gene TRBJ2-7; D may match TRBD1 or TRBD2 (5 bases each). Germline loops: CDR1 MNHNY, CDR2 SVGAGI (reference sequence). With 2 bases removed from V and 2 bases from J, the gap between germline ends came to 13 bases. The CDR3 covers 15 residues. Written as DNA, the CDR3 is TGTGCCAGCAGTTACACCGAGGGGTTCACCTACGAGCAGTACTTC. It codes for CASSYTEGFTYEQYF.

The rearrangement links TRBV18 to TRBJ2-7; D is possibly TRBD1 (5 bases). This CDR3 is 13 amino acids long. V lost 3 bases, J lost 6 bases, and 12 bases lay in between. In germline, CDR1 is KGHSH, CDR2 LQKENI. CDR3 bases: TGTGCCAGCTCACCTGGTTTCCAGGGCGAGCAGTACTTC. Translating it yields CASSPGFQGEQYF. Based on the CDR3 plus reference TRBV18 and TRBJ2-7, the full variable domain is NAGVMQNPRHLVRRRGQEARLRCSPMKGHSHVYWYRQLPEEGLKFMVYLQKENIIDESGMPKERFSAEFPKEGPSILRIQQVVRGDSAAYFCASSPGFQGEQYFGPGTRLTVT.

This clone was seen a handful of times. This chain joins TRBV10-3 and TRBJ2-5, with a possible D match to TRBD1 (6 bases). Trimming stripped 3 bases from V and 5 bases from J, with 13 bases between. The CDR3 spans 14 residues. CDR1 is ENHRY, CDR2 SYGVKD, per germline. CDR3 region: CAISDGGQGETQYF. CDR3 in DNA: TGTGCCATCAGTGATGGTGGCCAGGGGGAGACCCAGTACTTC.

The rearrangement joins TRBV6-1 to TRBJ1-5; weak D call: TRBD1 (5 bases). V dropped 4 bases and J dropped 5 bases, with 21 bases sitting between them. CDR3 size: 17 residues. CDR1 and CDR2 from the germline V gene are MNHNS and SASEGT. The DNA for the CDR3 is TGTGCCAGCAGTGGATACGGAGGGACGGGGCCGTATCAGCCCCAGCATTTT. Its translation is CASSGYGGTGPYQPQHF.

This clone was recorded a few times. V is TRBV7-2 and J is TRBJ2-5, with D perhaps being TRBD1 or TRBD2 (6 bases each). The V and J ends lost 6 bases and 1 base respectively, with 9 bases between them. This CDR3 contains 13 residues. From germline, CDR1 is SGHTA and CDR2 FQGNSA. CDR3 protein: CASSWGAQETQYF. The CDR3 DNA sequence: TGTGCCAGCAGTTGGGGGGCCCAAGAGACCCAGTACTTC.

This clone was seen a few times. The chain joins TRBV7-3 to TRBJ2-7; maybe TRBD1 (5 bases). V was clipped by 5 bases and J by 7 bases, with 15 bases between them. The CDR3 length is 13 residues. Looked up from germline, CDR1 is SGHTA and CDR2 is FQGTGA. CDR3 sequence (DNA): TGTGCCAGCAGCCCGGACACGTCTCGGGAGCAGTACTTC. Protein sequence: CASSPDTSREQYF.

CDR3 in DNA: TGCAGCGTTGACCCACGGGAGGGTATCTACGAGCAGTACTTC. It specifies CSVDPREGIYEQYF. This chain joins TRBV29-1 and TRBJ2-7; 8 nucleotides align to TRBD2. Trimming at V came to 3 bases and at J to 3 bases, leaving 7 bases not matched to a gene. Germline values: CDR1 SQVTM, CDR2 ANQGSEA. The CDR3 spans 14 residues.

This clone was seen a handful of times. The V gene is TRBV7-6, the J gene TRBJ1-5; D unresolved. Germline lookup yields CDR1 SGHVS and CDR2 FNYEAQ. The CDR3 is made up of 12 amino acids. V gave up 0 bases and J gave up 6 bases, with 3 bases separating them. CDR3 in DNA: TGTGCCAGCAGCTTAGCAGGTCAGCCCCAGCATTTT. Translating gives CASSLAGQPQHF.

J is TRBJ2-2 and V is TRBV19; the D is unclear. Germline loops: CDR1 LNHDA, CDR2 SQIVND (reference sequence). V was trimmed by 6 bases and J by 6 bases, leaving 20 bases between them. The CDR3 is made up of 16 amino acids. CDR3 loop: CASRRGGSRFSGELFF. The CDR3 region has the DNA TGTGCCAGTAGACGTGGCGGCAGTAGGTTTTCCGGGGAGCTGTTTTTT.

This clone came up a few times. This chain connects TRBV10-3 to TRBJ1-2, with D uncertain. The V end lost 4 bases, the J end lost 1 base, and 10 bases lay between the germline ends. Germline CDR1 and CDR2: ENHRY and SYGVKD. This CDR3 comprises 14 residues. CDR3 in DNA: TGTGCCATCAGTGCTGCCGACCTTAACTATGGCTACACCTTC. Its translation is CAISAADLNYGYTF.

V usage is TRBV28 and J usage is TRBJ2-7; 9 nucleotides agree with TRBD2. This CDR3 has 16 amino acids. Germline V gene data show CDR1 as MDHEN and CDR2 as SYDVKM. V gave up 3 bases and J gave up 2 bases; unmatched junction bases: 8. The CDR3 reads CASSFIGTSPTYEQYF. The DNA for the CDR3 is TGTGCCAGCAGTTTCATTGGGACTAGCCCTACCTACGAGCAGTACTTC.